The 18 T cell receptor beta chains below come from one sample, sequenced in a study of blood T cell repertoires in COVID-19. Sequenced by immunoSEQ multiplex PCR; TCRdb stores in-frame clones only, minus some. There are about 260,000 clones in the sample; under 90% occur only once, and approximately 4.3% lies in the top ten. The sequenced sample was PBMCs or T cells enriched from blood (not recorded which). The receptor source for this set is a man aged 30 to 39 with acute COVID-19.

This chain uses TRBV4-1 with TRBJ2-5, with D perhaps TRBD1 (5 bases). The V end lost 5 bases, the J end lost 0 bases, and 13 bases lay between the germline ends. Germline CDR1 reads MGHRA; CDR2 reads YSYEKL. The CDR3 is 15 residues long. The CDR3, as DNA: TGCGCCAGCAGCTTCCAGGGCCTGTACCAAGAGACCCAGTACTTC. Translated: CASSFQGLYQETQYF.

The V call is TRBV4-3, the J call TRBJ2-3, with D possibly matching TRBD2 (6 bases). Trimming stripped 0 bases from V and 2 bases from J, with 15 bases between. Per the germline V gene, CDR1 is LGHNA and CDR2 is YSLEER. CDR3 length: 17 amino acids. CDR3 residues: CASSQEWDSRTTDTQYF. DNA for the CDR3: TGCGCCAGCAGCCAAGAATGGGACTCTAGGACCACAGATACGCAGTATTTT.

The genes are TRBV3-1 (or the pseudogene TRBV3-2) and TRBJ1-3; 8 nucleotides align to TRBD1. Trimming took 2 bases from V and 7 from J; bases not matched to a gene: 1. There are 13 residues in the CDR3. Germline CDR1 reads LGHDT; CDR2 reads YNNKEL (reference sequence). CDR3 nucleotide sequence: TGTGCCAGCAGCCAACGGACAGGGAACACCATATATTTT. Translated, it gives CASSQRTGNTIYF.

This clone was seen only once. The rearrangement links TRBV2 to TRBJ1-2; D might be TRBD1 (6 bases). Trimming took off 5 bases at V and 6 bases at J, with 13 bases between the two ends. Germline CDR1 and CDR2: SNHLY and FYNNEI. The CDR3 covers 13 residues. CDR3 residues: CASSSRGNHGYTF. The CDR3 nucleotides are TGTGCCAGCAGTAGCAGGGGAAATCATGGCTACACCTTC.

The rearrangement joins TRBV19 to TRBJ1-2; D may be TRBD1 (6 bases). The CDR3 contains 15 residues. Germline CDR1 and CDR2: LNHDA and SQIVND (reference sequence). The V end was cut by 2 bases, the J end by 4 bases, with 14 bases between. The CDR3 DNA sequence: TGTGCCAGTAGTATATCGGCAGGGGCGGCCTATGGCTACACCTTC. It encodes CASSISAGAAYGYTF. The full variable domain, its missing parts supplied by reference TRBV19 and TRBJ1-2, is DGGITQSPKYLFRKEGQNVTLSCEQNLNHDAMYWYRQDPGQGLRLIYYSQIVNDFQKGDIAEGYSVSREKKESFPLTVTSAQKNPTAFYLCASSISAGAAYGYTFGSGTRLTVV.

About this clone itself: Different DNA sequences within this sample yield the same CDR3. The chain employs TRBV24-1 and TRBJ2-5; TRBD1 agrees at 9 bases. The CDR3 extends over 14 amino acids. The germline gives CDR1 KGHDR, CDR2 SFDVKD. V dropped 4 bases and J dropped 5; count of bases not matched to a gene: 4. The CDR3 region is CATSDTGTGETQYF. The CDR3 nucleotides read TGTGCCACCAGTGACACCGGGACAGGGGAGACCCAGTACTTC.

The V and J genes are TRBV7-9 and TRBJ2-1, with 7 bases matching TRBD2. Germline CDR1 and CDR2: SEHNR and FQNEAQ (reference sequence). This CDR3 comprises 16 residues. The trim removed 8 bases at V and 6 bases at J, leaving 16 bases unmatched. This CDR3 reads CASARTGGGGGNEQFF. The CDR3 DNA reads TGTGCCAGCGCCCGAACCGGGGGAGGCGGGGGCAATGAGCAGTTCTTC.

This chain uses TRBV27 with TRBJ2-2; the match to TRBD1 covers 7 bases. Germline assignment: CDR1 MNHEY and CDR2 SMNVEV (reference sequence). Germline trimming cut 10 bases from V and 8 bases from J; bases unmatched to any gene: 16. CDR3 length: 15 amino acids. In nucleotides, the CDR3 is TGTGCCACCGCGTTGGAGCCGACAGGGCGGGGGGAGCTGTTTTTT. The encoded protein is CATALEPTGRGELFF.

V and J are TRBV18 and TRBJ1-2, with D possibly TRBD1 on 5 matching bases. Germline V CDR1 and CDR2: KGHSH, LQKENI. The CDR3 totals 14 residues. The V end was cut by 3 bases, the J end by 2 bases, with 10 bases between. Here the CDR3 reads CASSPGQQNYGYTF. CDR3 nucleotides: TGTGCCAGCTCACCGGGGCAACAGAACTATGGCTACACCTTC.

This chain links TRBV5-1 with TRBJ2-5, with TRBD2 matching over 14 bases. Germline V lookup: CDR1 SGHRS, CDR2 YFSETQ. V gave up 7 bases and J gave up 1 base; unmatched junction bases: 6. The length of the CDR3 is 16 residues. The CDR3 sequence is CASGRTSGGTQETQYF. As DNA, the CDR3 is TGCGCCAGCGGAAGGACTAGCGGGGGGACCCAAGAGACCCAGTACTTC. Supplemented by reference TRBV5-1 and TRBJ2-5, the full variable domain reads KAGVTQTPRYLIKTRGQQVTLSCSPISGHRSVSWYQQTPGQGLQFLFEYFSETQRNKGNFPGRFSGRQFSNSRSEMNVSTLELGDSALYLCASGRTSGGTQETQYFGPGTRLLVL.

Concerning this clone: One end of the junction varies from germline; a read error may be responsible. The gene calls are TRBV5-1 and TRBJ2-1; TRBD2 aligns across 12 bases. CDR1 SGHRS and CDR2 YFSETQ come from the germline V gene. This CDR3 is built from 18 residues. This CDR3 reads CASSLAPANSGLAGEQFF. The CDR3 region has the DNA TGTGCCAGCAGCTTGGCCCCCGCTAATTCTGGACTAGCGGGAGAGCAGTTCTTC.

The chain recombines TRBV3-1 (or the pseudogene TRBV3-2) with TRBJ1-3; 7 bases align to TRBD1. The J segment lost 8 bases and the V segment lost 6 bases, leaving 7 bases of the junction unmatched. Per the germline V gene, CDR1 is LGHDT and CDR2 is YNNKEL (reference sequence). The CDR3 is 13 amino acids. The CDR3 spells CASRDYRGDTIYF. For the CDR3, the DNA is TGTGCCAGCAGAGATTACAGGGGTGACACCATATATTTT.

The chain joins TRBV2 to TRBJ1-6; 7 bases are shared with TRBD1. Germline trimming cut 9 bases from V and 6 bases from J; bases unmatched to any gene: 5. This CDR3 is 13 amino acids long. The germline CDR1 and CDR2 sequences are SNHLY and FYNNEI. As DNA, the CDR3 is TGTGCCAGTCACAGGGGAAGTAATTCACCCCTCCACTTT. Amino acids: CASHRGSNSPLHF. The complete variable domain, with remaining parts taken from reference TRBV2 and TRBJ1-6, reads EPEVTQTPSHQVTQMGQEVILRCVPISNHLYFYWYRQILGQKVEFLVSFYNNEISEKSEIFDDQFSVERPDGSNFTLKIRSTKLEDSAMYFCASHRGSNSPLHFGNGTRLTVT.

The chain recombines TRBV19 with TRBJ1-2; 10 positions match TRBD1. Germline trimming cut 4 bases from V and 4 bases from J; bases unmatched to any gene: 3. This CDR3 comprises 14 residues. Germline lookup yields CDR1 LNHDA and CDR2 SQIVND (reference sequence). The CDR3 spells CASSTGTGAYGYTF. The CDR3 region has the DNA TGTGCCAGTAGTACCGGGACAGGGGCCTATGGCTACACCTTC.

The chain links TRBV7-8 to TRBJ1-1; D uncertain. Per the germline V gene, CDR1 is SGHVS and CDR2 is FQNEAQ. Trimming cost V 5 bases and J 6 bases, with 10 bases left between them. There are 12 residues in the CDR3. CDR3 in amino acids: CASSIQQAEAFF. In DNA, the CDR3 is TGTGCCAGCAGCATTCAGCAGGCTGAAGCTTTCTTT.

On this clone itself: At one end, the junction sequence differs from germline, possibly due to a read error. J is TRBJ2-1 and V is TRBV5-1; 9 bases align to TRBD2. This CDR3 spans 18 amino acids. Germline CDR1 SGHRS, CDR2 YFSETQ. The CDR3 protein is CASSLLGGRASGRNEQFF. The CDR3 nucleotides read TGTGCCAGCAGCTTGTTAGGCGGGAGGGCCTCAGGGAGGAATGAGCAGTTCTTC.

The chain combines TRBV19 with TRBJ2-2; possible D gene TRBD1, 6 bases. Looked up from germline, CDR1 is LNHDA and CDR2 is SQIVND (reference sequence). The CDR3 length is 17 residues. Deletions cut 2 bases from V and 4 bases from J, with 17 bases between. CDR3 in DNA: TGTGCCAGTAGTATATACGTTCGGACAGCAGGCACCGGGGAGCTGTTTTTT. Translated, it gives CASSIYVRTAGTGELFF. Combining the CDR3 with reference TRBV19 and TRBJ2-2 gives the whole variable domain DGGITQSPKYLFRKEGQNVTLSCEQNLNHDAMYWYRQDPGQGLRLIYYSQIVNDFQKGDIAEGYSVSREKKESFPLTVTSAQKNPTAFYLCASSIYVRTAGTGELFFGEGSRLTVL.

The V call is TRBV5-5, the J call TRBJ2-1, with D possibly TRBD1 on 5 matching bases. CDR1 is SGHKS and CDR2 is YYEKEE in the germline V gene (reference sequence). V was pared by 0 bases and J by 7 bases, with 17 bases between. The CDR3 has 16 amino acids. The CDR3 protein is CASSLEPTATINEQFF. For the CDR3, the DNA is TGTGCCAGCAGCTTGGAGCCGACAGCAACCATAAATGAGCAGTTCTTC. The whole variable domain, filled in from reference TRBV5-5 and TRBJ2-1, reads DAGVTQSPTHLIKTRGQQVTLRCSPISGHKSVSWYQQVLGQGPQFIFQYYEKEERGRGNFPDRFSARQFPNYSSELNVNALLLGDSALYLCASSLEPTATINEQFFGPGTRLTVL.